A single T cell receptor beta chain is shown here with its context. The antigen remains unidentified. Produced via immunoSEQ multiplex PCR; TCRdb's table is partial and in-frame only. The sample records more than 70,000 clones, around 93% being singletons. This sample was taken from a study of T cell responses to AZD1222 COVID-19 vaccine. Study observations and caveats: The donors showed a predominance of white British ancestry and of females, with possible underestimation of clonal diversity. Among AZD1222 vaccinees, only six were seropositive at baseline. Only after the peak T cell response were repertoires sampled. Mapped onto spike, vaccine-associated CD4 TCRs spanned it and were dominant at 160-218 and 743-854.

The V gene's germline CDR1 is MDHEN and CDR2 SYDVKM. The CDR3 contains 12 residues. Trimming took 11 bases from V and 4 from J, leaving 12 bases between them. The specimen was peripheral blood, collected 28 days after the second AZD1222 dose. The clonotype comes from an adult who received the AZD1222 COVID-19 vaccine. The rearrangement uses TRBV28 and TRBJ2-1; a possible D gene is TRBD2 (7 bases). The CDR3 coding sequence is TGTGCCTGCGAGGGGGGGTACAATGAGCAGTTCTTC. Its protein product is CACEGGYNEQFF.